This T cell receptor beta chain was sequenced in a study of blood T cell repertoires in COVID-19. Overall study context: Nucleic acid was either cDNA or gDNA, and it came from T cells, B-cell-depleted T cells, or PBMCs.

Profiled with immunoSEQ multiplex PCR; TCRdb holds only in-frame clones, not every one. This table has approximately 250,000 clones, about four fifths appearing once. The trim removed 2 bases at V and 9 bases at J, leaving 15 bases unmatched. The CDR3 has 18 amino acids. Per germline, CDR1 KGHSH and CDR2 LQKENI. The sample comprised peripheral blood. The chain has TRBV18 and TRBJ2-2; 10 nucleotides agree with TRBD2. The clonotype comes from a man aged 50 or older with acute or convalescent COVID-19. The chain's CDR3 is CASSPLRSEASGGRELFF. In nucleotides, the CDR3 is TGTGCCAGCTCACCATTGAGGTCCGAGGCTAGCGGGGGACGGGAGCTGTTTTTT.